This entry lists 22 T cell receptor beta chains sequenced from one sample in a study of blood T cell repertoires in COVID-19 (dated by TCRdb to 2020 to 2021). The library was produced with the immunoSEQ multiplex PCR assay. The table comes from immuneACCESS by way of TCRdb, which keeps in-frame sequences with V and J called. Part of the clones is missing from these tables; in studies checked, under half for an unresolved V gene and the rest for unknown reasons. This sample has 45,000 to 50,000 clones in its table, and around 90% of those were observed once. The top ten constitute around 8% of the sample. The specimen sequenced was peripheral blood. The receptors stem from a man between 45 and 60 years old with acute or convalescent COVID-19.

The chain recombines TRBV5-1 with TRBJ2-3, with no clear D. Germline loops: CDR1 SGHRS, CDR2 YFSETQ. This CDR3 is built from 16 residues. V was cut by 2 bases and J by 0 bases, with 13 bases left in between. The CDR3 sequence: CASSFSSLASTDTQYF. The CDR3 region has the DNA TGCGCCAGCAGCTTCTCCTCCTTGGCTAGCACAGATACGCAGTATTTT.

The rearrangement uses TRBV29-1 and TRBJ2-1, with 8 bases fitting TRBD1. The CDR3 extends over 10 amino acids. The germline CDR1 and CDR2 sequences are SQVTM and ANQGSEA. J was trimmed by 8 bases and V by 7 bases; bases with no gene match: 1. The CDR3 DNA is TGCAGCGCAGGGGGCTATGAGCAGTTCTTC. Translating it yields CSAGGYEQFF.

The table lists this clone with a few counts. The chain recombines TRBV21-1 with TRBJ1-5; the table names TRBD1, a call not compared with the DNA. TRBV21-1 represents a pseudogene. The CDR3 loop spans 14 amino acids. The CDR3 region has the DNA TGTGCCAGCCAGGGGGGAAGTAGCAATCAGCCCCAGCATTTT. This sequence encodes CASQGGSSNQPQHF.

The genes are TRBV5-4 and TRBJ2-5, with 8 nucleotides matching TRBD2. V lost 1 base to trimming and J lost 3 bases; unmatched junction nucleotides: 2. This CDR3 has 14 amino acids. Per the germline V gene, CDR1 is SGHNT and CDR2 is YYREEE (reference sequence). CDR3 DNA: TGTGCCAGCAGCTTGAAACTAGCGGAAGAGACCCAGTACTTC. Residues: CASSLKLAEETQYF. Combining the CDR3 with reference TRBV5-4 and TRBJ2-5 gives the whole variable domain ETGVTQSPTHLIKTRGQQVTLRCSSQSGHNTVSWYQQALGQGPQFIFQYYREEENGRGNFPPRFSGLQFPNYSSELNVNALELDDSALYLCASSLKLAEETQYFGPGTRLLVL.

The rearrangement joins TRBV3-1 (or the pseudogene TRBV3-2) to TRBJ2-7; a possible D gene is TRBD2 (7 bases). Germline lookup yields CDR1 LGHDT and CDR2 YNNKEL (reference sequence). The V end was cut by 1 base, the J end by 6 bases, with 16 bases between. The CDR3 runs to 15 residues. CDR3 in amino acids: CASSQGVSGGFEQYF. CDR3 DNA sequence: TGTGCCAGCAGCCAAGGTGTATCGGGGGGCTTCGAGCAGTACTTC.

The V call is TRBV3-1 (or the pseudogene TRBV3-2), the J call TRBJ1-4; a possible D gene is TRBD1 (5 bases). CDR1 and CDR2 from the germline V gene are LGHDT and YNNKEL (reference sequence). The CDR3 has 16 residues. V gave up 4 bases and J gave up 8 bases, with 20 bases separating them. The DNA for the CDR3 is TGTGCCAGCAGCCCGGACCCGGGGGTGAGTCGAGAAAAACTGTTTTTT. Translating it yields CASSPDPGVSREKLFF.

This clone was counted a few times. V usage is TRBV4-2 and J usage is TRBJ2-2; TRBD2 aligns across 11 bases. V lost 4 bases to trimming and J lost 2 bases; unmatched junction nucleotides: 9. The CDR3 spans 18 residues. Germline V gene lookup returns CDR1 LGHNA and CDR2 YNFKEQ. CDR3 nucleotide sequence: TGTGCCAGCAGCCCTAAAACCCTAGCGGGAGGCAACACCGGGGAGCTGTTTTTT. This translates into CASSPKTLAGGNTGELFF.

The J gene is TRBJ2-2, the V gene TRBV4-2; TRBD2 might be the D (6 bases). Per the germline V gene, CDR1 is LGHNA and CDR2 is YNFKEQ. This CDR3 is 15 amino acids long. Trimming shortened V by 1 base and J by 6 bases, and 12 bases separated the two germline ends. The CDR3 sequence: CASSQGGSGAGELFF. DNA for the CDR3: TGTGCCAGCAGCCAAGGAGGATCGGGGGCCGGGGAGCTGTTTTTT.

The chain has TRBV5-8 and TRBJ2-2; a weak D match, TRBD2 (5 bases). CDR3 size: 14 residues. V was shortened by 1 base and J by 7 bases, with 11 bases between the two germline ends. From germline, CDR1 is SGHTS and CDR2 YDEGEE. This CDR3 reads CASSLWLAGGELFF. DNA for the CDR3: TGTGCCAGCAGCTTGTGGCTAGCCGGCGGGGAGCTGTTTTTT. The full variable domain, completed using reference TRBV5-8 and TRBJ2-2, is EAGVTQSPTHLIKTRGQQATLRCSPISGHTSVYWYQQALGLGLQFLLWYDEGEERNRGNFPPRFSGRQFPNYSSELNVNALELEDSALYLCASSLWLAGGELFFGEGSRLTVL.

The V gene is TRBV6-5, the J gene TRBJ1-2; no clear D. The CDR3 totals 15 residues. Per germline, CDR1 MNHEY and CDR2 SVGAGI. Trimming pared 7 bases from V and 4 bases from J, leaving 19 bases between. As DNA, the CDR3 is TGTGCCAGCAAATTCCCAGGTAGAGAGAGCTATGGCTACACCTTC. Translated: CASKFPGRESYGYTF.

The chain carries TRBV29-1 and TRBJ1-4; D is unclear. The V end lost 0 bases, the J end lost 4 bases, and 12 bases lay between the germline ends. Germline lookup yields CDR1 SQVTM and CDR2 ANQGSEA. There are 15 residues in the CDR3. The CDR3 here is CSVEDRGRGNEKLFF. The CDR3 DNA reads TGCAGCGTTGAAGATCGGGGTCGGGGTAATGAAAAACTGTTTTTT.

This chain uses TRBV6-4 with TRBJ2-2; D unclear. The CDR3 contains 13 residues. Germline values: CDR1 MRHNA, CDR2 SNTAGT. V lost 2 bases and J 6 bases, leaving 7 bases between the germline ends. CDR3 amino acids: CASSDQFPGELFF. The CDR3 DNA sequence: TGTGCCAGCAGTGACCAGTTCCCCGGGGAGCTGTTTTTT.

The chain is built from TRBV12-5 and TRBJ2-7; 9 positions agree with TRBD1. The J segment lost 6 bases and the V segment lost 1 base, leaving 1 base of the junction unmatched. The CDR3 length is 13 residues. Germline CDR1 and CDR2: LGHNT and FRNRAP. This CDR3 reads CASGLETGGEQYF. The CDR3 nucleotides are TGTGCTAGTGGTTTGGAGACAGGGGGCGAGCAGTACTTC.

This clone was detected once. The chain employs TRBV18 and TRBJ1-1; no clear D gene. V shed 3 bases and J shed 1 base, with 6 bases lying between them. The CDR3 length is 13 residues. Germline CDR1 and CDR2: KGHSH and LQKENI. The CDR3 nucleotides read TGTGCCAGCTCACCTCGCGGGAACACTGAAGCTTTCTTT. It specifies CASSPRGNTEAFF. Filled out from reference TRBV18 and TRBJ1-1, the complete variable domain reads NAGVMQNPRHLVRRRGQEARLRCSPMKGHSHVYWYRQLPEEGLKFMVYLQKENIIDESGMPKERFSAEFPKEGPSILRIQQVVRGDSAAYFCASSPRGNTEAFFGQGTRLTVV.

In this sample, this clone turned up once. The chain combines TRBV18 with TRBJ1-6; no clear D. V lost 3 bases and J lost 0, with 12 bases in between. CDR3 length: 17 residues. The germline V gene has CDR1 KGHSH and CDR2 LQKENI. The CDR3 reads CASSPLRGSSYNSPLHF. The CDR3, as DNA: TGTGCCAGCTCACCCCTACGTGGGAGCTCCTATAATTCACCCCTCCACTTT.

This clone was found once. The rearrangement links TRBV24-1 to TRBJ2-5; 7 bases are a match to TRBD1. Germline CDR1 and CDR2: KGHDR and SFDVKD. V dropped 2 bases and J dropped 0; count of bases not matched to a gene: 2. The CDR3 spans 15 residues. The CDR3 protein is CATSDSTGYQETQYF. The CDR3 DNA follows: TGTGCCACCAGTGATTCGACAGGGTACCAAGAGACCCAGTACTTC.

The chain employs TRBV9 and TRBJ2-7; 7 bases agree with TRBD2. Germline assignment: CDR1 SGDLS and CDR2 YYNGEE. The CDR3 contains 15 residues. J was trimmed by 5 bases and V by 4 bases; bases with no gene match: 12. The CDR3 nucleotides read TGTGCCAGCAGCCGAACCCCGGGAGGCCGGGACGAGCAGTACTTC. Encoded protein: CASSRTPGGRDEQYF.

V and J are TRBV7-9 and TRBJ2-3; the D gene is possibly TRBD1 (5 bases). From germline, CDR1 is SEHNR and CDR2 FQNEAQ (reference sequence). V lost 1 base to trimming and J lost 5 bases, with 13 bases between them. CDR3 length: 15 residues. CDR3 loop: CASSLGGVLRDTQYF. CDR3 DNA sequence: TGTGCCAGCAGCTTAGGGGGCGTATTAAGAGATACGCAGTATTTT. The full variable domain, with the rest looked up from reference TRBV7-9 and TRBJ2-3, is DTGVSQNPRHKITKRGQNVTFRCDPISEHNRLYWYRQTLGQGPEFLTYFQNEAQLEKSRLLSDRFSAERPKGSFSTLEIQRTEQGDSAMYLCASSLGGVLRDTQYFGPGTRLTVL.

This chain connects TRBV18 to TRBJ1-2, with D perhaps TRBD1 (5 bases). The CDR3 contains 14 residues. Germline CDR1 and CDR2: KGHSH and LQKENI. The V and J ends lost 1 base and 8 bases respectively, with 14 bases between them. The CDR3, as DNA: TGTGCCAGCTCACCACGAGCGGGGGTAGACGGCTACACCTTC. Translating it yields CASSPRAGVDGYTF. The whole variable domain, filled in from reference TRBV18 and TRBJ1-2, reads NAGVMQNPRHLVRRRGQEARLRCSPMKGHSHVYWYRQLPEEGLKFMVYLQKENIIDESGMPKERFSAEFPKEGPSILRIQQVVRGDSAAYFCASSPRAGVDGYTFGSGTRLTVV.

The genes are TRBV2 and TRBJ2-5; 8 bases fit TRBD1. The V gene's germline CDR1 is SNHLY and CDR2 FYNNEI. Losses at the gene ends were 6 bases for V and 2 bases for J; bases not matched to a gene: 5. CDR3 size: 14 residues. CDR3 in amino acids: CASRDRGTQETQYF. The DNA of the CDR3 is TGTGCCAGCAGAGACAGGGGCACTCAAGAGACCCAGTACTTC. Together with reference TRBV2 and TRBJ2-5, the CDR3 gives the full variable domain: EPEVTQTPSHQVTQMGQEVILRCVPISNHLYFYWYRQILGQKVEFLVSFYNNEISEKSEIFDDQFSVERPDGSNFTLKIRSTKLEDSAMYFCASRDRGTQETQYFGPGTRLLVL.

The chain employs TRBV2 and TRBJ2-7; tentative D call: TRBD2 (6 bases). CDR3 size: 12 residues. In germline, CDR1 is SNHLY, CDR2 FYNNEI. Trimming removed 8 bases at V and 0 bases at J, with 8 bases between. The CDR3 DNA sequence: TGTGCCAGCGAGCGGGCCTCCTACGAGCAGTACTTC. Amino acid sequence: CASERASYEQYF.

The CDR3 protein is CASSLAGRAPYEQYF. The CDR3 DNA reads as TGTGCCAGCAGCTTAGCCGGGAGGGCCCCATACGAGCAGTACTTC. The chain has TRBV13 and TRBJ2-7, with TRBD2 matching over 8 bases. The trim removed 1 base at V and 4 bases at J, leaving 6 bases unmatched. Germline V gene data show CDR1 as PRHDT and CDR2 as FYEKMQ (reference sequence). The CDR3 has 15 residues.